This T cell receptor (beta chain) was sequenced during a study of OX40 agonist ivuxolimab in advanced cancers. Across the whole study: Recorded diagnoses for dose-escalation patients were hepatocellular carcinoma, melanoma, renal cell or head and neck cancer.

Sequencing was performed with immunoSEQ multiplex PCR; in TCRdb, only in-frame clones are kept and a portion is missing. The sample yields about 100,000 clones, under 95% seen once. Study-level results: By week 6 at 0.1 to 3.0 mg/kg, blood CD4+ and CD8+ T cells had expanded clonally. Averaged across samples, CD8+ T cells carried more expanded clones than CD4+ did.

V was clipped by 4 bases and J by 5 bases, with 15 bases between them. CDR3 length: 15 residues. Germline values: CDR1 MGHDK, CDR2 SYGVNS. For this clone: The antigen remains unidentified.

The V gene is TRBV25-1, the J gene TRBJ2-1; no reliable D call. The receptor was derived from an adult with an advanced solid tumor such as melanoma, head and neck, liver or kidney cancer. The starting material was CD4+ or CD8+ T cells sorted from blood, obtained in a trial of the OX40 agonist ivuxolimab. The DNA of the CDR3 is TGTGCCAGCAGTGGTACTGGAGCCCGACACAATGAGCAGTTCTTC. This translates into CASSGTGARHNEQFF.